This is a list of T cell receptor beta chains from one sample in a study of early T cells in non-severe SARS-CoV-2 infection. TCRdb processed the 5' RACE reads anew with MiXCR; each CDR3 protein has one entry. Of 35,000 to 55,000 distinct CDR3 sequences listed, around a quarter are singletons. The sample here was whole blood, taken at baseline. The receptors come from an adult who was a healthcare worker with PCR-confirmed SARS-CoV-2 infection or an uninfected control (not recorded which). The CDR3 runs from the conserved cysteine through the conserved F or W. A D gene is named only where the DNA matches it firmly. The size of a clone is reported for some rows only, either as once, few or many, or as a class for expanded clones.

j_gene	d_gene	abundance	v_gene	CDR3aa	CDR3nt
TRBJ2-3	TRBD2	.	TRBV19	CASSIGPSGGPGTDTQYF	TGTGCCAGTAGTATAGGTCCTAGCGGGGGCCCTGGCACAGATACGCAGTATTTT
TRBJ1-1	.	once	TRBV7-9	CASSAAPGIKRAEAFF	TGTGCCAGCAGCGCCGCTCCAGGGATTAAGCGGGCTGAAGCTTTCTTT
TRBJ2-3	.	few	TRBV12-3/TRBV12-4	CASSSTGRRGDTQYF	TGTGCCAGCAGCTCGACGGGGAGGCGAGGGGATACGCAGTATTTT
TRBJ1-2	TRBD1	few	TRBV19	CASSMTGDYGYTF	TGTGCCAGTAGTATGACAGGGGACTATGGCTACACCTTC
TRBJ1-6	.	many	TRBV30	CAWSRAGITYNSPLHF	TGTGCCTGGAGTAGGGCAGGGATCACCTATAATTCACCCCTCCACTTT
TRBJ2-2	TRBD2	.	TRBV20-1	CSAGGASGDTGELFF	TGCAGTGCCGGAGGGGCTAGCGGGGACACCGGGGAGCTGTTTTTT
TRBJ2-7	.	few	TRBV19	CASSRGGTYEQYF	TGTGCCAGTAGTCGCGGCGGTACCTACGAGCAGTACTTC
TRBJ2-7	TRBD1	few	TRBV20-1	CSARAPGGQYF	TGCAGTGCTAGAGCCCCAGGGGGGCAGTACTTC
TRBJ2-5	TRBD2	.	TRBV24-1	CATSDATSGSHQETQYF	TGTGCCACCAGTGATGCGACTAGCGGGAGCCACCAAGAGACCCAGTACTTC
TRBJ2-5	TRBD1	few	TRBV20-1	CSAAGTGTPQETQYF	TGCAGTGCTGCCGGGACAGGGACGCCCCAAGAGACCCAGTACTTC
TRBJ1-5	.	.	TRBV3-1	CASSQEWGRNQPQHF	TGTGCCAGCAGCCAAGAGTGGGGGCGGAATCAGCCCCAGCATTTT
TRBJ1-5	.	.	TRBV4-2	CASSPGALSNQPQHF	TGTGCCAGCAGCCCCGGGGCCCTGAGCAATCAGCCCCAGCATTTT
TRBJ1-1	TRBD1	few	TRBV5-1	CASSLDRGNTEAFF	TGCGCCAGCAGCTTGGACAGGGGGAACACTGAAGCTTTCTTT
TRBJ1-2	TRBD1	.	TRBV4-3	CASSQGTDRVVYGYTF	TGCGCCAGCAGCCAAGGGACCGACAGGGTGGTGTATGGCTACACCTTC
TRBJ2-2	TRBD2	.	TRBV11-3	CASSLTIPLAGGMNTGELFF	TGTGCCAGCAGCTTAACGATCCCGCTAGCGGGGGGGATGAACACCGGGGAGCTGTTTTTT
TRBJ2-3	.	.	TRBV6-5	CASSYDWRLSDTQYF	TGTGCCAGCAGTTACGATTGGAGGTTGTCAGATACGCAGTATTTT
TRBJ1-5	.	few	TRBV6-2/TRBV6-3	CASSFGDIYQPQHF	TGTGCCAGCAGTTTTGGGGACATCTATCAGCCCCAGCATTTT
TRBJ1-5	TRBD1	.	TRBV10-3	CAIGRDRGNQPQHF	TGTGCCATCGGAAGGGACAGGGGCAATCAGCCCCAGCATTTT
TRBJ1-2	.	few	TRBV29-1	CSVELGLAGYTF	TGCAGCGTTGAATTAGGGCTTGCTGGCTACACCTTC
TRBJ1-2	TRBD1	.	TRBV5-4	CASSLSLDRNYGYTF	TGTGCCAGCAGCTTGTCCCTGGACAGGAACTATGGCTACACCTTC
TRBJ2-3	.	few	TRBV10-3	CATTQGSDTQYF	TGTGCCACAACACAGGGTTCAGATACGCAGTATTTT
TRBJ2-3	.	.	TRBV5-1	CASSLGWGATDTQYF	TGCGCCAGCAGCTTGGGATGGGGGGCGACAGATACGCAGTATTTT